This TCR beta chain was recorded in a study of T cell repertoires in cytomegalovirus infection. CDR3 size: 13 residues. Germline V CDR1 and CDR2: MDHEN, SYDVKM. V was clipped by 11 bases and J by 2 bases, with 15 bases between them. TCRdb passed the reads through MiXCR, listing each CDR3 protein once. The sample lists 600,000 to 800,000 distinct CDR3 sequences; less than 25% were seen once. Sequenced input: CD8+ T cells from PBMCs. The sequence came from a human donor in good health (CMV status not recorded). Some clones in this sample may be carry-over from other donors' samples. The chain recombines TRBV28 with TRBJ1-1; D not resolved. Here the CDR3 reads CAGRLTRNTEAFF. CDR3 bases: TGTGCCGGAAGACTGACCAGAAACACTGAAGCTTTCTTT.